These 21 T cell receptor beta chains originate from one sample sequenced in a study of blood T cell repertoires in COVID-19. Produced via immunoSEQ multiplex PCR; TCRdb's table is partial and in-frame only. The table records about 39,000 clones, roughly 85% of them present only once. Sequences were obtained from peripheral blood. All receptors come from a human donor in a cohort sampled during active COVID-19.

The chain employs TRBV7-2 and TRBJ2-3; D call uncertain. Germline lookup yields CDR1 SGHTA and CDR2 FQGNSA. This CDR3 has 13 residues. The V and J ends lost 5 bases and 2 bases respectively, with 8 bases between them. This chain's CDR3 is CASSPTVTDTQYF. CDR3 bases: TGTGCCAGCAGCCCCACGGTCACAGATACGCAGTATTTT.

The chain joins TRBV5-1 to TRBJ1-1, with 10 bases matching TRBD1. This CDR3 comprises 15 residues. V shed 3 bases and J 3 bases; nucleotides not matched to a gene: 5. The germline CDR1 and CDR2 sequences are SGHRS and YFSETQ. The CDR3 bases are TGCGCCAGCAGCTACGGGACAGGGGACGACACTGAAGCTTTCTTT. Translating it yields CASSYGTGDDTEAFF.

The CDR3 loop is CASSFVLSEAFF. The DNA of the CDR3 is TGTGCCAGCAGTTTTGTACTAAGTGAAGCTTTCTTT. This chain uses TRBV12-3 or TRBV12-4 with TRBJ1-1; no clear D. The CDR3 runs 12 residues. V was shortened by 3 bases and J by 7 bases, with 9 bases between the two germline ends.

The rearrangement links TRBV11-2 to TRBJ1-5, with D possibly matching TRBD1 (5 bases). The V end lost 3 bases, the J end lost 4 bases, and 10 bases lay between the germline ends. In germline, CDR1 is SGHAT, CDR2 FQNNGV. CDR3 length: 14 residues. The DNA of the CDR3 is TGTGCCAGCAGCTTGGCGGGGGTGAATCAGCCCCAGCATTTT. Amino acid sequence: CASSLAGVNQPQHF.

The rearrangement joins TRBV27 to TRBJ1-1; perhaps TRBD1 as D (5 bases). The CDR3 consists of 16 residues. Germline CDR1 MNHEY, CDR2 SMNVEV (reference sequence). Trimming pared 2 bases from V and 3 bases from J, leaving 16 bases between. The CDR3 DNA sequence: TGTGCCAGCAGTTTAAGTCAGGTTATAGGGGACACTGAAGCTTTCTTT. Translated, it gives CASSLSQVIGDTEAFF.

This clone has a handful of counts. The genes are TRBV5-1 and TRBJ2-7; possible D gene TRBD2, 5 bases. Germline V gene data show CDR1 as SGHRS and CDR2 as YFSETQ. Between the trimmed V and J ends, which lost 0 bases and 0 bases, there was a span of 7 bases. The CDR3 is 14 residues long. CDR3 sequence: CASSLAGSSYEQYF. The DNA for the CDR3 is TGCGCCAGCAGCTTGGCTGGGAGCTCCTACGAGCAGTACTTC.

The chain combines TRBV6-2 or TRBV6-3 with TRBJ2-3, with 10 bases lining up with TRBD2. There are 16 residues in the CDR3. The junction had 8 bases not matched to a gene; V was cut back by 5 bases and J by 3 bases. CDR1 and CDR2 from the germline V gene are MNHEY and SVGEGT. The CDR3 coding sequence is TGTGCCAGCAGTGCCCGAACTAGCGGGACTACAGATACGCAGTATTTT. Its protein product is CASSARTSGTTDTQYF.

The chain uses TRBV7-6 and TRBJ2-1, with 7 nucleotides matching TRBD2. CDR1 and CDR2 from the germline V gene are SGHVS and FNYEAQ. The V gene end was trimmed by 1 base and the J gene end by 7 bases; junction bases not matched to a gene: 10. This CDR3 contains 16 residues. Here the CDR3 DNA reads TGTGCCAGCAGCTTAGTCGGCGGGAGCATCGAGAATGAGCAGTTCTTC. It is translated as CASSLVGGSIENEQFF.

V is TRBV3-1 (or the pseudogene TRBV3-2) and J is TRBJ2-7; 13 bases map to TRBD2. Per germline, CDR1 LGHDT and CDR2 YNNKEL (reference sequence). The junction had 5 bases not matched to a gene; V was cut back by 4 bases and J by 2 bases. CDR3 length equals 16 residues. This chain's CDR3 is CASSRQGLAGTYEQYF. CDR3 in DNA: TGTGCCAGCAGCCGACAGGGACTAGCGGGAACCTACGAGCAGTACTTC.

The chain combines TRBV29-1 with TRBJ2-7, with TRBD2 identical over 7 bases. The CDR3 totals 12 residues. V lost 1 base and J lost 5; bases outside the gene matches: 2. Germline V gene lookup returns CDR1 SQVTM and CDR2 ANQGSEA. As DNA, the CDR3 is TGCAGCGTTGAAGGTGGGGGGGACGAGCAGTACTTC. This sequence encodes CSVEGGGDEQYF.

This chain uses TRBV6-6 with TRBJ2-7; possible D gene TRBD1, 5 bases. V gave up 0 bases and J gave up 1 base, with 10 bases separating them. The CDR3 is 15 amino acids. Germline lookup yields CDR1 MNHNY and CDR2 SVGAGI (reference sequence). The CDR3 nucleotides read TGTGCCAGCAGTTACTCGTCAGGGAATTCCTACGAGCAGTACTTC. Protein sequence: CASSYSSGNSYEQYF.

The chain links TRBV19 to TRBJ1-1, with D unresolved. Trimming took 3 bases from V and 1 from J, leaving 9 bases between them. CDR3 length equals 14 residues. The germline gives CDR1 LNHDA, CDR2 SQIVND (reference sequence). Here the CDR3 DNA reads TGTGCCAGTAGTATTTCGGGAGGGAACACTGAAGCTTTCTTT. As protein: CASSISGGNTEAFF.

This chain connects TRBV19 to TRBJ1-2; 10 nucleotides match TRBD1. The V segment lost 4 bases and the J segment 8 bases; nucleotides outside the gene matches: 13. The CDR3 has 16 amino acids. Germline V gives CDR1 LNHDA, CDR2 SQIVND (reference sequence). The CDR3 DNA sequence: TGTGCCAGTAGTACCCGGGACAGGGGCCGCCCGCGAGGCTACACCTTC. Its translation is CASSTRDRGRPRGYTF.

The CDR3 coding sequence is TGTGCCGTACTCGGACAGAAATATGGCTACACCTTC. Translating it yields CAVLGQKYGYTF. V gene TRBV28 combines with J gene TRBJ1-2; D possibly corresponds to TRBD1 (6 bases). The CDR3 is 12 amino acids. Trimming took off 11 bases at V and 5 bases at J, with 15 bases between the two ends. Germline values: CDR1 MDHEN, CDR2 SYDVKM.

The J gene is TRBJ2-1, the V gene TRBV11-3; TRBD2 aligns across 7 bases. This CDR3 is 12 amino acids long. Germline V gene lookup returns CDR1 SGHNT and CDR2 YENEEA. With 5 bases clipped from V and 8 bases from J, the junction kept 3 bases outside the gene matches. This CDR3 is CASSRGGYEQFF. In DNA form, the CDR3 reads TGTGCCAGCAGCCGCGGGGGTTATGAGCAGTTCTTC. The full variable domain, with the rest looked up from reference TRBV11-3 and TRBJ2-1, is EAGVVQSPRYKIIEKKQPVAFWCNPISGHNTLYWYLQNLGQGPELLIRYENEEAVDDSQLPKDRFSAERLKGVDSTLKIQPAELGDSAVYLCASSRGGYEQFFGPGTRLTVL.

The gene calls are TRBV6-1 and TRBJ1-2; 11 nucleotides agree with TRBD1. Per the germline V gene, CDR1 is MNHNS and CDR2 is SASEGT. The CDR3 totals 15 residues. V was pared by 3 bases and J by 8 bases, with 8 bases of the junction left unmatched. CDR3 amino acids: CASSDRTGGAYGYTF. The DNA for the CDR3 is TGTGCCAGCAGTGATCGGACAGGGGGCGCGTACGGCTACACCTTC.

This clone was seen a handful of times. This chain links TRBV6-1 with TRBJ1-2; D is unresolved. Per the germline V gene, CDR1 is MNHNS and CDR2 is SASEGT. The CDR3 contains 15 residues. V was pared by 3 bases and J by 7 bases, with 18 bases between. The CDR3 sequence: CASSDPGRILRGYTF. CDR3 bases: TGTGCCAGCAGTGACCCGGGTAGGATCCTTCGTGGCTACACCTTC.

This clone was observed a handful of times. This sequence joins TRBV6-6 and TRBJ1-6; 7 positions match TRBD1. The CDR3 spans 14 residues. V lost 2 bases and J lost 9; bases outside the gene matches: 4. Germline lookup yields CDR1 MNHNY and CDR2 SVGAGI (reference sequence). This CDR3 reads CASSYTGAGSPLHF. The CDR3 DNA sequence: TGTGCCAGCAGTTACACAGGGGCAGGTTCACCCCTCCACTTT.

This chain uses TRBV19 with TRBJ1-1, with TRBD1 identical over 8 bases. CDR3 length: 14 amino acids. Trimming removed 5 bases from V and 6 bases from J; junction bases left unmatched: 8. Germline loops: CDR1 LNHDA, CDR2 SQIVND (reference sequence). CDR3 nucleotides: TGTGCCAGTAGTTCCCAGGGGGCGAAGGCTGAAGCTTTCTTT. Protein product: CASSSQGAKAEAFF.

The J gene is TRBJ1-5, the V gene TRBV6-5; D is undetermined. The CDR3 runs to 12 residues. V lost 8 bases, J lost 0 bases, and 5 bases lay in between. The germline V gene has CDR1 MNHEY and CDR2 SVGAGI. CDR3 DNA sequence: TGTGCCAGCGGAGGTAGCAATCAGCCCCAGCATTTT. Protein sequence: CASGGSNQPQHF.

V is TRBV10-3 and J is TRBJ1-6; D uncertain. Germline lookup yields CDR1 ENHRY and CDR2 SYGVKD. The CDR3 sequence is 14 residues long. Trimming cost V 0 bases and J 7 bases, with 7 bases left between them. The CDR3 nucleotides are TGTGCCATCAGTGAGTCACTGTCAAATTCACCCCTCCACTTT. Its translation is CAISESLSNSPLHF.